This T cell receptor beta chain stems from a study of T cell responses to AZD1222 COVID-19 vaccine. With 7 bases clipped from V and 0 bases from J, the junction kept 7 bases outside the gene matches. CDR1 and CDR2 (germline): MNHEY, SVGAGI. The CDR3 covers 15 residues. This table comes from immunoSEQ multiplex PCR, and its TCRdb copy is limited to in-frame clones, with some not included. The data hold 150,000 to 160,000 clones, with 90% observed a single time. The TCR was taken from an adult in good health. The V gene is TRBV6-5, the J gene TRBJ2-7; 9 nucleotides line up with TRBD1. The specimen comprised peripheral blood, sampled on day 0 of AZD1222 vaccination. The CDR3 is CASTPNRGPSYEQYF. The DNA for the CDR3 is TGTGCCAGCACCCCAAACAGGGGGCCCTCCTACGAGCAGTACTTC.